This TCR beta chain stems from a study of shared clonotypes between healthy human individuals. In replicate PCRs of sorted subsets, around 0.2 ug DNA, about 30,000 T cell genomes, was used. Libraries were prepared by immunoSEQ multiplex PCR; TCRdb keeps only in-frame clonotypes and omits some of them. The data contain approximately 600,000 clones, approximately 95% of them singletons. Turning to this clone: Antigen: not known.

Study-wide points: Memory subsets generally showed smaller estimated richness than naive subsets did.

Germline CDR1 is LNHNV and CDR2 is YYDKDF (reference sequence). The CDR3 sequence is 13 residues long. The germline V and J ends were trimmed by 4 bases and 3 bases, with 7 bases remaining between them. In the naive CD8 group, cells lacked CD45RO and were positively selected for CCR7, so terminally differentiated effector memory CD45RA+ cells were left out. The sample comprised naive CD8+ T cells sorted from blood. The sequence derives from a woman aged 25 to 39 in good health. The chain links TRBV15 to TRBJ1-5; D not certain. As DNA, the CDR3 is TGTGCCACCAGCAAGCTTTACAATCAGCCCCAGCATTTT. Protein: CATSKLYNQPQHF. The complete variable domain, with remaining parts taken from reference TRBV15 and TRBJ1-5, reads DAMVIQNPRYQVTQFGKPVTLSCSQTLNHNVMYWYQQKSSQAPKLLFHYYDKDFNNEADTPDNFQSRRPNTSFCFLDIRSPGLGDTAMYLCATSKLYNQPQHFGDGTRLSIL.